This T cell receptor (beta chain) came from a study of T cell repertoires in cytomegalovirus infection. As for the study in general: Matching HLA type and CMV infection were both indicated by public TCR beta signatures. General study points: Dominating the ex vivo response were HLA-C-restricted CMV-specific TCR beta clonotypes. CMV carriers having the relevant HLA were flagged by cumulative public TCR beta family frequency.

The J segment lost 5 bases and the V segment lost 1 base, leaving 6 bases of the junction unmatched. Germline-derived CDR1 and CDR2 are SGHVT and SQSDAQ. This CDR3 has 16 residues. TCRdb re-called the reads through MiXCR, storing one row per CDR3 protein. The table has around 270,000 distinct CDR3 sequences, roughly 10% seen once. This clonotype has ten or more counts. As yet, its antigen is unknown. Sequenced sample: PBMCs. The chain is built from TRBV7-4 and TRBJ2-7, with TRBD1 identical over 12 bases. The receptor was derived from a human donor in good health (CMV status not recorded). Some clones in this sample may be carry-over from other donors' samples. This chain's CDR3 is CASSLGTGTGGNEQYF. The CDR3 DNA sequence: TGTGCCAGCAGCTTAGGGACCGGGACAGGGGGCAACGAGCAGTACTTC.